This TCR beta chain appears in the sequencing data of a study of neurological immune-mediated disorders. Time point here: technical triplicate 2. With 10-nucleotide random UMIs, 5'RACE was used to make the cDNA. From the 5' RACE reads, TCRdb called clonotypes with MiXCR, one entry per CDR3 protein. Among tens of thousands of distinct CDR3 sequences listed, 24% were seen once. CDR3 size: 14 residues. The V gene's germline CDR1 is MNHEY and CDR2 SVGEGT. V shed 8 bases and J shed 1 base, with 15 bases lying between them. The material sequenced was PBMCs. The TCR originated in a man aged 55 to 70 with HTLV-1-associated myelopathy (HAM/TSP). The genes are TRBV6-2 or TRBV6-3 and TRBJ2-7, with D possibly called TRBD1 or TRBD2 (5 bases each). As DNA, the CDR3 is TGTGCCAGCCCCTTGGGGGACGCATCCTACGAGCAGTACTTC. Protein: CASPLGDASYEQYF.